The 5 T cell receptor beta chains listed next were all sequenced from one sample in a study of technical replicates of blood from a handful of donors. Assay: immunoSEQ multiplex PCR; the TCRdb copy retains only in-frame clones and omits some. This table holds under 90,000 clones, almost 98% found once. Sequencing was performed on T cells isolated from PBMCs. Receptors originate from a human donor in good health.

CDR3 nucleotide sequence: TGTGCCAGCAGTGTTCACCGGGGGGAATCCTACGAGCAGTACTTC. Translating gives CASSVHRGESYEQYF. The chain couples TRBV6-1 to TRBJ2-7; 7 bases align to TRBD2. This CDR3 spans 15 amino acids. V was clipped by 4 bases and J by 1 base; unmatched bases: 7. Germline CDR1 reads MNHNS; CDR2 reads SASEGT.

This clone was seen just once. This chain joins TRBV6-5 and TRBJ2-1; the D gene is possibly TRBD1 (5 bases). Germline CDR1 MNHEY, CDR2 SVGAGI. The CDR3 totals 15 residues. Trimming stripped 4 bases from V and 0 bases from J, with 10 bases between. CDR3 in amino acids: CASSLTTDSYNEQFF. The CDR3, as DNA: TGTGCCAGCAGTTTAACGACAGACTCCTACAATGAGCAGTTCTTC.

V gene TRBV9 combines with J gene TRBJ2-1; the match to TRBD2 covers 9 bases. The CDR3 length is 15 residues. Per germline, CDR1 SGDLS and CDR2 YYNGEE. The junction had 8 bases not matched to a gene; V was cut back by 0 bases and J by 10 bases. The CDR3 bases are TGTGCCAGCAGCGTAGGAGCGGGGGGACGAGAGGAGCAGTTCTTC. Translation: CASSVGAGGREEQFF.

The CDR3 nucleotides read TGTGCCAGCAGCTTAGATAGTCTAACAGGAATGGAGAACAATGAGCAGTTCTTC. This gives the protein CASSLDSLTGMENNEQFF. This chain links TRBV11-2 with TRBJ2-1, with D perhaps TRBD1 (5 bases). Germline values: CDR1 SGHAT, CDR2 FQNNGV. Trimming took 0 bases from V and 5 from J, leaving 20 bases between them. The CDR3 runs 18 residues.

This rearrangement joins TRBV9 to TRBJ2-3; D may be TRBD2 (5 bases). Germline values: CDR1 SGDLS, CDR2 YYNGEE. This CDR3 region has 13 residues. With 2 bases removed from V and 4 bases from J, the gap between germline ends came to 8 bases. Written as DNA, the CDR3 is TGTGCCAGCAGCGTTAGTAGCGCAGATACGCAGTATTTT. This gives the protein CASSVSSADTQYF.